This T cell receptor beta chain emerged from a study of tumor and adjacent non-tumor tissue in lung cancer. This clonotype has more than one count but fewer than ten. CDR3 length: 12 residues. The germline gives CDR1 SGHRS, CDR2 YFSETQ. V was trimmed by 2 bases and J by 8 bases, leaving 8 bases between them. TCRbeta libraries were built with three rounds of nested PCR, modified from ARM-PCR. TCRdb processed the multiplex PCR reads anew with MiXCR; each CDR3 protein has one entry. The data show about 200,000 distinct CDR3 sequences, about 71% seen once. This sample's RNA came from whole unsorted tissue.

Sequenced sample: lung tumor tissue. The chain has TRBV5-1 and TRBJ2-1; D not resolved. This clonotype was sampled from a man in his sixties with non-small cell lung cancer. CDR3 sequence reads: CASSLQRDEQFF. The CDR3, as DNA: TGCGCCAGCAGCTTACAGCGCGATGAGCAGTTCTTC.